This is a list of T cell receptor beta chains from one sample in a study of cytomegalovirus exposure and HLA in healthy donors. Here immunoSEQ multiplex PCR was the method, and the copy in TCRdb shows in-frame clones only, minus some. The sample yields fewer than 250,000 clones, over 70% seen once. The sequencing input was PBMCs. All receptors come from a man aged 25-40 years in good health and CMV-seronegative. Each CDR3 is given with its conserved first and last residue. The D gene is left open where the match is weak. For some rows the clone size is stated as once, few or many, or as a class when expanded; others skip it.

CDR3 protein: CASSVSAGSNEQFF; CDR3 DNA: TGTGCCAGCAGCGTAAGCGCGGGATCCAATGAGCAGTTCTTC; V gene: TRBV9; CDR3 length: 14; clone size: NA; D gene: NA; J gene: TRBJ2-1
CDR3 protein: CASTPSGGREAFF; CDR3 DNA: TGCGCCAGCACCCCGTCGGGGGGCAGGGAGGCTTTCTTT; V gene: TRBV4-3; CDR3 length: 13; clone size: NA; D gene: NA; J gene: TRBJ1-1
CDR3 protein: CASRDSPDTQYF; CDR3 DNA: TGTGCCAGCAGGGACAGTCCAGATACGCAGTATTTT; V gene: TRBV28; CDR3 length: 12; clone size: once; D gene: NA; J gene: TRBJ2-3
CDR3 protein: CASSQALQGDNEKLFF; CDR3 DNA: TGTGCCAGCAGCCAAGCACTTCAGGGGGATAATGAAAAACTGTTTTTT; V gene: TRBV4-2; CDR3 length: 16; clone size: NA; D gene: TRBD1; J gene: TRBJ1-4
CDR3 protein: CASSQHRQGLRDYGYTF; CDR3 DNA: TGCGCCAGCAGCCAACACAGACAGGGTTTGAGGGACTATGGCTACACCTTC; V gene: TRBV4-1; CDR3 length: 17; clone size: NA; D gene: TRBD1; J gene: TRBJ1-2
CDR3 protein: CASSGPPGYYEQYF; CDR3 DNA: TGTGCCAGCAGCGGCCCGCCAGGCTACTACGAGCAGTACTTC; V gene: TRBV9; CDR3 length: 14; clone size: once; D gene: NA; J gene: TRBJ2-7
CDR3 protein: CARSWGRAPSRFPRANVLTF; CDR3 DNA: TGTGCCAGAAGCTGGGGGAGGGCACCAAGCCGATTTCCCAGGGCCAACGTCCTGACTTTC; V gene: TRBV5-3; CDR3 length: 20; clone size: NA; D gene: TRBD2; J gene: TRBJ2-6
CDR3 protein: CASSLEGGGDEKLFF; CDR3 DNA: TGCGCCAGCAGCTTGGAGGGGGGGGGAGATGAAAAACTGTTTTTT; V gene: TRBV5-1; CDR3 length: 15; clone size: NA; D gene: NA; J gene: TRBJ1-4
CDR3 protein: CASSWDRDNEQFF; CDR3 DNA: TGTGCCAGCAGCTGGGACAGGGACAATGAGCAGTTCTTC; V gene: TRBV7-9; CDR3 length: 13; clone size: NA; D gene: TRBD1; J gene: TRBJ2-1
CDR3 protein: CASSLDRGHEKLFF; CDR3 DNA: TGTGCCAGCAGCTTGGACAGGGGACATGAAAAACTGTTTTTT; V gene: TRBV7-2; CDR3 length: 14; clone size: NA; D gene: TRBD1; J gene: TRBJ1-4
CDR3 protein: CASTYTNRASTF; CDR3 DNA: TGTGCCAGCACGTACACGAACAGGGCCTCCACCTTC; V gene: TRBV18; CDR3 length: 12; clone size: NA; D gene: NA; J gene: TRBJ1-2
CDR3 protein: CASSSDDRGARGGYTF; CDR3 DNA: TGTGCCAGCAGTTCCGACGACCGCGGCGCCCGTGGGGGCTACACCTTC; V gene: TRBV6-5; CDR3 length: 16; clone size: NA; D gene: NA; J gene: TRBJ1-2
CDR3 protein: CSVGTPLYGYTF; CDR3 DNA: TGCAGCGTGGGGACTCCTCTCTATGGCTACACCTTC; V gene: TRBV29-1; CDR3 length: 12; clone size: NA; D gene: NA; J gene: TRBJ1-2
CDR3 protein: CASSQRPRTSGGDNEQFF; CDR3 DNA: TGCGCCAGCAGCCAACGCCCCCGGACTAGCGGGGGTGATAATGAGCAGTTCTTC; V gene: TRBV4-1; CDR3 length: 18; clone size: NA; D gene: TRBD2; J gene: TRBJ2-1
CDR3 protein: CASSFETGLTEAFF; CDR3 DNA: TGTGCCAGCAGCTTTGAAACAGGGCTCACTGAAGCTTTCTTT; V gene: TRBV7-8; CDR3 length: 14; clone size: NA; D gene: NA; J gene: TRBJ1-1
CDR3 protein: CASSPDRVYGYTF; CDR3 DNA: TGTGCCAGCAGCCCAGACAGGGTCTATGGCTACACCTTC; V gene: TRBV7-2; CDR3 length: 13; clone size: NA; D gene: TRBD1; J gene: TRBJ1-2
CDR3 protein: CASSYNRGGYGYTF; CDR3 DNA: TGTGCCAGCAGTTACAACAGGGGAGGCTATGGCTACACCTTC; V gene: TRBV6-5; CDR3 length: 14; clone size: NA; D gene: TRBD1; J gene: TRBJ1-2
CDR3 protein: CASSSGAGGPYEQYF; CDR3 DNA: TGTGCCAGCAGCTCAGGGGCGGGGGGTCCCTACGAGCAGTACTTC; V gene: TRBV7-2; CDR3 length: 15; clone size: NA; D gene: TRBD2; J gene: TRBJ2-7
CDR3 protein: CASSSGRNTEAFF; CDR3 DNA: TGTGCCAGCAGCTCCGGGAGGAACACTGAAGCTTTCTTT; V gene: TRBV7-6; CDR3 length: 13; clone size: NA; D gene: NA; J gene: TRBJ1-1
CDR3 protein: CASSRRTGLTDTQYF; CDR3 DNA: TGCGCCAGCAGCCGCCGGACAGGCCTCACAGATACGCAGTATTTT; V gene: TRBV5-1; CDR3 length: 15; clone size: NA; D gene: TRBD1; J gene: TRBJ2-3
CDR3 protein: CASSEESWGTDTQYF; CDR3 DNA: TGTGCCAGCAGTGAGGAGTCCTGGGGCACAGATACGCAGTATTTT; V gene: TRBV2; CDR3 length: 15; clone size: NA; D gene: NA; J gene: TRBJ2-3
CDR3 protein: CASSLNQGMNTEAFF; CDR3 DNA: TGTGCCAGCAGCTTAAACCAGGGGATGAACACTGAAGCTTTCTTT; V gene: TRBV7-8; CDR3 length: 15; clone size: NA; D gene: NA; J gene: TRBJ1-1
CDR3 protein: CASSPLQGENSPLHF; CDR3 DNA: TGCGCCAGCAGCCCCTTACAGGGGGAGAATTCACCCCTCCACTTT; V gene: TRBV5-1; CDR3 length: 15; clone size: NA; D gene: TRBD1; J gene: TRBJ1-6
CDR3 protein: CASSVVERGPLNWPYNEQFF; CDR3 DNA: TGTGCCAGCAGCGTAGTGGAGCGGGGGCCCCTCAACTGGCCCTACAATGAGCAGTTCTTC; V gene: TRBV9; CDR3 length: 20; clone size: NA; D gene: TRBD2; J gene: TRBJ2-1
CDR3 protein: CASSLEEGLNNEQFF; CDR3 DNA: TGTGCCAGCAGCTTAGAGGAGGGGTTGAACAATGAGCAGTTCTTC; V gene: TRBV11-2; CDR3 length: 15; clone size: NA; D gene: NA; J gene: TRBJ2-1
CDR3 protein: CASSERLAGGYNEQFF; CDR3 DNA: TGTGCCAGCAGTGAGAGACTAGCGGGAGGGTACAATGAGCAGTTCTTC; V gene: TRBV2; CDR3 length: 16; clone size: NA; D gene: TRBD2; J gene: TRBJ2-1
CDR3 protein: CAVAQRGSTDTQYF; CDR3 DNA: TGTGCCGTCGCCCAGCGGGGAAGCACAGATACGCAGTATTTT; V gene: TRBV10-3; CDR3 length: 14; clone size: NA; D gene: TRBD2; J gene: TRBJ2-3
CDR3 protein: CASSYFQYSNQPQHF; CDR3 DNA: TGTGCCAGCAGTTACTTCCAGTATAGCAATCAGCCCCAGCATTTT; V gene: TRBV6-6; CDR3 length: 15; clone size: NA; D gene: NA; J gene: TRBJ1-5
CDR3 protein: CASSFSGGYTGELFF; CDR3 DNA: TGTGCCAGCAGCTTCAGCGGGGGATATACCGGGGAGCTGTTTTTT; V gene: TRBV11-2; CDR3 length: 15; clone size: once; D gene: TRBD2; J gene: TRBJ2-2
CDR3 protein: CASRPPGQGYTGELFF; CDR3 DNA: TGTGCCAGTAGGCCACCGGGACAGGGCTACACCGGGGAGCTGTTTTTT; V gene: TRBV19; CDR3 length: 16; clone size: few; D gene: TRBD1; J gene: TRBJ2-2
CDR3 protein: CASSHAGELFF; CDR3 DNA: TGTGCCAGCAGCCACGCCGGGGAGCTGTTTTTT; V gene: TRBV14; CDR3 length: 11; clone size: NA; D gene: NA; J gene: TRBJ2-2
CDR3 protein: CASNSHSGRAYEQYF; CDR3 DNA: TGTGCCAGCAATTCCCATAGCGGGAGGGCCTACGAGCAGTACTTC; V gene: TRBV6-5; CDR3 length: 15; clone size: NA; D gene: TRBD2; J gene: TRBJ2-7
CDR3 protein: CASSPQGENTEAFF; CDR3 DNA: TGTGCCAGCAGCCCACAGGGAGAGAACACTGAAGCTTTCTTT; V gene: TRBV7-9; CDR3 length: 14; clone size: NA; D gene: NA; J gene: TRBJ1-1
CDR3 protein: CASRSFRATSGSTGELFF; CDR3 DNA: TGTGCCAGCAGGTCTTTCCGCGCCACTAGCGGGAGTACCGGGGAGCTGTTTTTT; V gene: TRBV7-9; CDR3 length: 18; clone size: NA; D gene: TRBD2; J gene: TRBJ2-2
CDR3 protein: CATSREGALGNYEAFF; CDR3 DNA: TGTGCCACCAGCAGAGAGGGGGCTCTAGGAAACTATGAAGCTTTCTTT; V gene: TRBV15; CDR3 length: 16; clone size: NA; D gene: NA; J gene: TRBJ1-1
CDR3 protein: CASRRHNTGELFF; CDR3 DNA: TGTGCCAGCAGGAGACATAACACCGGGGAGCTGTTTTTT; V gene: TRBV28; CDR3 length: 13; clone size: NA; D gene: NA; J gene: TRBJ2-2
CDR3 protein: CASSYPGQSQYF; CDR3 DNA: TGTGCCAGCAGTTACCCTGGACAGAGTCAGTACTTC; V gene: TRBV6-6; CDR3 length: 12; clone size: few; D gene: NA; J gene: TRBJ2-4
CDR3 protein: CASSSRGTGVRGYTF; CDR3 DNA: TGTGCCAGCAGCTCACGGGGGACAGGGGTGCGCGGCTACACCTTC; V gene: TRBV11-2; CDR3 length: 15; clone size: NA; D gene: TRBD1; J gene: TRBJ1-2
CDR3 protein: CASSPGGRAGEQYF; CDR3 DNA: TGTGCCAGCAGCCCCGGCGGGAGGGCCGGTGAGCAGTACTTC; V gene: TRBV6-5; CDR3 length: 14; clone size: NA; D gene: TRBD2; J gene: TRBJ2-7
CDR3 protein: CASSYSRTGSTDTQYF; CDR3 DNA: TGTGCCAGCAGTTACTCCCGGACAGGGAGCACAGATACGCAGTATTTT; V gene: TRBV6-5; CDR3 length: 16; clone size: once; D gene: TRBD1; J gene: TRBJ2-3
CDR3 protein: CASSDTSVYGDTQYF; CDR3 DNA: TGTGCCAGCAGTGATACTAGCGTCTACGGGGATACGCAGTATTTT; V gene: TRBV6-1; CDR3 length: 15; clone size: NA; D gene: TRBD2; J gene: TRBJ2-3
CDR3 protein: CASGLVGSGVQETQYF; CDR3 DNA: TGTGCTAGTGGTTTGGTGGGTAGCGGGGTGCAAGAGACCCAGTACTTC; V gene: TRBV12-5; CDR3 length: 16; clone size: NA; D gene: TRBD2; J gene: TRBJ2-5
CDR3 protein: CSGAGLAGLTGSGNEQFF; CDR3 DNA: TGCAGCGGGGCGGGACTAGCGGGACTCACGGGGTCGGGCAATGAGCAGTTCTTC; V gene: TRBV29-1; CDR3 length: 18; clone size: NA; D gene: TRBD2; J gene: TRBJ2-1
CDR3 protein: CASSPQGRGFF; CDR3 DNA: TGTGCCAGCAGTCCACAGGGTAGGGGTTTCTTT; V gene: TRBV2; CDR3 length: 11; clone size: NA; D gene: NA; J gene: TRBJ1-1
CDR3 protein: CASRRSAGAGNTEAFF; CDR3 DNA: TGTGCCAGCAGACGATCCGCAGGGGCTGGGAACACTGAAGCTTTCTTT; V gene: TRBV7-8; CDR3 length: 16; clone size: NA; D gene: NA; J gene: TRBJ1-1
CDR3 protein: CASNSDGGGLGTEAFF; CDR3 DNA: TGTGCCAGCAATTCCGATGGGGGGGGCTTAGGCACTGAAGCTTTCTTT; V gene: TRBV5-6; CDR3 length: 16; clone size: NA; D gene: NA; J gene: TRBJ1-1
CDR3 protein: CAIPGLAGAPNTGELFF; CDR3 DNA: TGTGCCATTCCGGGACTAGCGGGGGCGCCCAACACCGGGGAGCTGTTTTTT; V gene: TRBV6-4; CDR3 length: 17; clone size: NA; D gene: TRBD2; J gene: TRBJ2-2
CDR3 protein: CAWSWRNTGELFF; CDR3 DNA: TGTGCCTGGAGTTGGAGGAACACCGGGGAGCTGTTTTTT; V gene: TRBV30; CDR3 length: 13; clone size: few; D gene: NA; J gene: TRBJ2-2
CDR3 protein: CASSTGTDTQYF; CDR3 DNA: TGTGCCAGCAGCACAGGGACAGATACGCAGTATTTT; V gene: TRBV7-9; CDR3 length: 12; clone size: NA; D gene: NA; J gene: TRBJ2-3
CDR3 protein: CASSEPGQSYEQYF; CDR3 DNA: TGTGCCAGCAGTGAACCCGGACAATCCTACGAGCAGTACTTC; V gene: TRBV2; CDR3 length: 14; clone size: NA; D gene: NA; J gene: TRBJ2-7